What follows are 22 T cell receptor beta chains derived from one specimen sequenced in a study of cytomegalovirus exposure and HLA in healthy donors. Profiling relied on immunoSEQ multiplex PCR, and the TCRdb table lists in-frame clones only, not all of them. The sample includes 75,000 to 90,000 clones, roughly 95% of them seen just once. Sample: PBMCs. The source of these receptors is a woman aged 18-29 years in good health and CMV-seronegative.

On this clone: This sample also contains other DNA sequences that code for the same CDR3. The genes are TRBV4-1 and TRBJ1-2; D call uncertain. Trimming removed 1 base from V and 2 bases from J, with 8 bases in between. The CDR3 consists of 14 residues. In germline, CDR1 is MGHRA, CDR2 YSYEKL. DNA for the CDR3: TGCGCCAGCAGCCAAGGGGCAGAGAACTATGGCTACACCTTC. It is translated as CASSQGAENYGYTF.

The chain combines TRBV28 with TRBJ2-1; 7 bases match TRBD2. The CDR3 extends over 16 amino acids. With 5 bases clipped from V and 4 bases from J, the junction kept 11 bases outside the gene matches. The V gene's germline CDR1 is MDHEN and CDR2 SYDVKM. The CDR3 sequence: CASSTNAGAGYNEQFF. CDR3 nucleotide sequence: TGTGCCAGCAGTACAAACGCGGGAGCAGGTTACAATGAGCAGTTCTTC.

CDR3 in amino acids: CASSLRGNTGSETQYF. For the CDR3, the DNA is TGTGCCAGCAGTTTACGCGGGAACACCGGGTCAGAGACCCAGTACTTC. The chain recombines TRBV27 with TRBJ2-5; a weak D match, TRBD2 (6 bases). The CDR3 runs 16 residues. V lost 2 bases and J 4 bases, leaving 17 bases between the germline ends. The V gene's germline CDR1 is MNHEY and CDR2 SMNVEV (reference sequence).

The chain joins TRBV25-1 to TRBJ2-7; tentative D call: TRBD1 (5 bases). V gave up 1 base and J gave up 0 bases, with 7 bases separating them. The germline V gene has CDR1 MGHDK and CDR2 SYGVNS. The CDR3 spans 14 residues. For the CDR3, the DNA is TGTGCCAGCAGTGAATGGGGCGTCTCCTACGAGCAGTACTTC. Its translation is CASSEWGVSYEQYF.

The CDR3 region has the DNA TGCGCCAGCAGTCATGGACTAGCGGGAGGGCCGACCGGGGAGCTGTTTTTT. Residues: CASSHGLAGGPTGELFF. The gene calls are TRBV10-1 and TRBJ2-2; 15 nucleotides line up with TRBD2. This CDR3 contains 17 residues. Germline V CDR1 and CDR2: WNHNN, SYGVQD (reference sequence). V trimming: 5 bases; J trimming: 5 bases; junction bases outside the gene matches: 6.

This rearrangement joins TRBV29-1 to TRBJ2-7; 12 nucleotides align to TRBD1. V shed 6 bases, J shed 4 bases, and the junction held 10 bases outside the gene matches. Per the germline V gene, CDR1 is SQVTM and CDR2 is ANQGSEA. The CDR3 is made up of 15 amino acids. The CDR3 DNA is TGCAGCGTCCGATTGGGGACAGGGGGCCGGTACGAGCAGTACTTC. Translated, it gives CSVRLGTGGRYEQYF.

The rearrangement links TRBV14 to TRBJ2-3; no firm D call. Trimming cost V 1 base and J 3 bases, with 5 bases left between them. This CDR3 spans 13 amino acids. Germline values: CDR1 SGHDN, CDR2 FVKESK. The CDR3 here is CASSQVSTDTQYF. The CDR3 DNA sequence: TGTGCCAGCAGCCAAGTATCTACAGATACGCAGTATTTT. Supplemented by reference TRBV14 and TRBJ2-3, the full variable domain reads EAGVTQFPSHSVIEKGQTVTLRCDPISGHDNLYWYRRVMGKEIKFLLHFVKESKQDESGMPNNRFLAERTGGTYSTLKVQPAELEDSGVYFCASSQVSTDTQYFGPGTRLTVL.

This clone showed up just once. The chain links TRBV4-3 to TRBJ1-4, with 9 bases fitting TRBD1. V lost 6 bases and J lost 7; bases outside the gene matches: 6. CDR1 and CDR2 from the germline V gene are LGHNA and YSLEER. This CDR3 has 14 amino acids. This chain's CDR3 is CASRYGTGSEKLFF. The DNA for the CDR3 is TGCGCCAGCAGATACGGGACAGGGAGTGAAAAACTGTTTTTT.

The rearrangement uses TRBV6-6 and TRBJ1-1; the match to TRBD1 covers 8 bases. Germline V gene data show CDR1 as MNHNY and CDR2 as SVGAGI (reference sequence). Trimming at V came to 9 bases and at J to 2 bases, leaving 11 bases not matched to a gene. The CDR3 covers 15 residues. The CDR3 region is CASSSSGGRNTEAFF. The CDR3 bases are TGTGCCAGTTCCTCCTCAGGGGGCCGTAACACTGAAGCTTTCTTT.

The chain joins TRBV6-1 to TRBJ1-2; TRBD1 agrees at 9 bases. This CDR3 is built from 16 residues. CDR1 and CDR2 (germline): MNHNS, SASEGT. V shed 3 bases, J shed 4 bases, and the junction held 9 bases outside the gene matches. The CDR3 nucleotides read TGTGCCAGCAGTGAGGGGCCGACAGGGGGGGTCTATGGCTACACCTTC. As protein: CASSEGPTGGVYGYTF.

V is TRBV11-2 and J is TRBJ2-1; TRBD2 matches at 10 bases. Germline loops: CDR1 SGHAT, CDR2 FQNNGV. Germline trimming cut 1 base from V and 7 bases from J; bases unmatched to any gene: 7. The CDR3 totals 16 residues. The DNA of the CDR3 is TGTGCCAGCAGCTTAGGTGCTAGCGGGGGAGGAAATGAGCAGTTCTTC. Translation: CASSLGASGGGNEQFF.

This rearrangement joins TRBV7-9 to TRBJ2-7, with TRBD2 matching 11 bases. CDR3 length: 15 residues. CDR1 is SEHNR and CDR2 is FQNEAQ in the germline V gene (reference sequence). The V gene end was trimmed by 3 bases and the J gene end by 5 bases; junction bases not matched to a gene: 6. CDR3 bases: TGTGCCAGCAGCTTCACTACTAGCGGGAGTAACGAGCAGTACTTC. Protein: CASSFTTSGSNEQYF.

The rearrangement links TRBV5-1 to TRBJ2-5; D unclear. The ends were cut back, 1 base at V and 3 bases at J, with 7 bases in the middle. This CDR3 has 13 amino acids. CDR1 and CDR2 (germline): SGHRS, YFSETQ. The CDR3 reads CASSLWPEETQYF. The CDR3 DNA reads TGCGCCAGCAGCTTGTGGCCAGAAGAGACCCAGTACTTC.

The chain recombines TRBV30 with TRBJ1-2; D possibly corresponds to TRBD1 (5 bases). This CDR3 has 15 residues. The V end lost 0 bases, the J end lost 4 bases, and 15 bases lay between the germline ends. The germline V gene encodes CDR1 GTSNPN and CDR2 SVGIG (reference sequence). The CDR3 bases are TGTGCCTGGAGTGTAAGAGGACACCATGCCTATGGCTACACCTTC. It encodes CAWSVRGHHAYGYTF.

The chain uses TRBV5-1 and TRBJ2-5, with 9 nucleotides matching TRBD2. The CDR3 consists of 16 residues. CDR1 and CDR2 from the germline V gene are SGHRS and YFSETQ. V lost 1 base and J lost 1; bases outside the gene matches: 5. The CDR3 here is CASSLRPSGTQETQYF. CDR3 coding DNA: TGCGCCAGCAGCTTGAGGCCTAGCGGGACCCAAGAGACCCAGTACTTC.

The chain carries TRBV27 and TRBJ1-2, with 7 bases aligning to TRBD1. With V trimmed by 3 bases and J by 7 bases, 11 bases remained unmatched. The CDR3 consists of 15 residues. Germline assignment: CDR1 MNHEY and CDR2 SMNVEV (reference sequence). The CDR3 is CASSLEGGSFAGYTF. The CDR3 region has the DNA TGTGCCAGCAGTTTGGAAGGGGGCTCATTTGCTGGCTACACCTTC.

V is TRBV30 and J is TRBJ1-2; TRBD1 might be the D (5 bases). Germline values: CDR1 GTSNPN, CDR2 SVGIG (reference sequence). Trimming cost V 3 bases and J 4 bases, with 18 bases left between them. This CDR3 comprises 15 residues. The DNA of the CDR3 is TGTGCCTGGAGGGATCCGACAGTGAATCCCTATGGCTACACCTTC. This gives the protein CAWRDPTVNPYGYTF.

The chain recombines TRBV18 with TRBJ1-1; possible D gene TRBD1, 5 bases. In germline, CDR1 is KGHSH, CDR2 LQKENI. The CDR3 totals 14 residues. The V end was cut by 2 bases, the J end by 2 bases, with 9 bases between. CDR3 DNA: TGTGCCAGCTCACCAGGGGACTTTAACACTGAAGCTTTCTTT. Translation gives CASSPGDFNTEAFF.

The chain has TRBV7-9 and TRBJ2-5, with 7 bases matching TRBD1. The CDR3 extends over 13 amino acids. V lost 6 bases and J lost 1; bases outside the gene matches: 2. Per germline, CDR1 SEHNR and CDR2 FQNEAQ (reference sequence). The DNA of the CDR3 is TGTGCCAGCAGGGGGACAGCCCAAGAGACCCAGTACTTC. Amino acids: CASRGTAQETQYF.

V is TRBV5-6 and J is TRBJ1-6, with D perhaps matching TRBD1 (5 bases). The germline gives CDR1 SGHDT, CDR2 YYEEEE. Trimming cost V 0 bases and J 7 bases, with 14 bases left between them. The CDR3 is 16 residues long. As DNA, the CDR3 is TGTGCCAGCAGCTTGGGGAGTGGGGGGGGGAATTCACCCCTCCACTTT. This gives the protein CASSLGSGGGNSPLHF.

V usage is TRBV4-3 and J usage is TRBJ1-5; 8 nucleotides line up with TRBD1. V lost 0 bases, J lost 2 bases, and 6 bases stayed unmatched. The CDR3 loop spans 17 amino acids. Germline CDR1 and CDR2: LGHNA and YSLEER. This CDR3 reads CASSQDAGGVGNQPQHF. In DNA form, the CDR3 reads TGCGCCAGCAGCCAAGACGCAGGGGGCGTTGGCAATCAGCCCCAGCATTTT.

The chain combines TRBV7-6 with TRBJ2-3; 7 bases align to TRBD2. In germline, CDR1 is SGHVS, CDR2 FNYEAQ. With V trimmed by 5 bases and J by 0 bases, 11 bases remained unmatched. The CDR3 length is 17 residues. The CDR3 region is CASSAPRRGVSTDTQYF. In DNA, the CDR3 is TGTGCCAGCAGCGCTCCCCGACGGGGGGTTAGCACAGATACGCAGTATTTT.